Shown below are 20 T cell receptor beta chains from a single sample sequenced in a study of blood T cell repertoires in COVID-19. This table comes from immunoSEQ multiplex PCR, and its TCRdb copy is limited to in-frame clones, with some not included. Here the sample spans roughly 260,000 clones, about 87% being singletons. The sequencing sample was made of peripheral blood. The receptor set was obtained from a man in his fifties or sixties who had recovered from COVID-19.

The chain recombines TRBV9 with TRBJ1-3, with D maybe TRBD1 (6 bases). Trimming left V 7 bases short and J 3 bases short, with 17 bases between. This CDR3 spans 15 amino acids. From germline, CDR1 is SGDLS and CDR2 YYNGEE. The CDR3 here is CASAPRGAGGNTIYF. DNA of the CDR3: TGTGCCAGCGCCCCCCGGGGGGCCGGTGGAAACACCATATATTTT.

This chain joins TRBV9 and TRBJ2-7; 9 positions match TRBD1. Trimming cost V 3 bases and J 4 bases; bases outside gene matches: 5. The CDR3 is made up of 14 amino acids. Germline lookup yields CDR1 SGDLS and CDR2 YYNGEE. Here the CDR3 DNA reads TGTGCCAGCAGCGAGGGGGGGACAGGGTACGAGCAGTACTTC. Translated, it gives CASSEGGTGYEQYF. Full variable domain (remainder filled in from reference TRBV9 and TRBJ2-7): DSGVTQTPKHLITATGQRVTLRCSPRSGDLSVYWYQQSLDQGLQFLIQYYNGEERAKGNILERFSAQQFPDLHSELNLSSLELGDSALYFCASSEGGTGYEQYFGPGTRLTVT.

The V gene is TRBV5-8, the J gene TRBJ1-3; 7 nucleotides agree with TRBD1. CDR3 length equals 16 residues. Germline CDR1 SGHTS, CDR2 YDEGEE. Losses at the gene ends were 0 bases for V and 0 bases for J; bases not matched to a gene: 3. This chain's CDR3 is CASSLGDRVSGNTIYF. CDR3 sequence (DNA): TGTGCCAGCAGCTTGGGTGACAGGGTCTCTGGAAACACCATATATTTT. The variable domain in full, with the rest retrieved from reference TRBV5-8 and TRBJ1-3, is EAGVTQSPTHLIKTRGQQATLRCSPISGHTSVYWYQQALGLGLQFLLWYDEGEERNRGNFPPRFSGRQFPNYSSELNVNALELEDSALYLCASSLGDRVSGNTIYFGEGSWLTVV.

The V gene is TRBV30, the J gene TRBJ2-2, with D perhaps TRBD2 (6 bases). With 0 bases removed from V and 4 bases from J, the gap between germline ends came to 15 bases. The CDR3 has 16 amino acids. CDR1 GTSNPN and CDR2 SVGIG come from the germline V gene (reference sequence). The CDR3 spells CAWSVVPGDSTGELFF. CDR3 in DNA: TGTGCCTGGAGTGTCGTTCCGGGGGACTCCACCGGGGAGCTGTTTTTT.

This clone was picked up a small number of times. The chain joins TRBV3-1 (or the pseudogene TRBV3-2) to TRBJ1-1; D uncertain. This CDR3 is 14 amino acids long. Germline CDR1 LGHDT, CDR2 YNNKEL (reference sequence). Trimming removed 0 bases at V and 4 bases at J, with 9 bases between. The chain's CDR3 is CASSQDSGITEAFF. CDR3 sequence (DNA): TGTGCCAGCAGCCAAGATAGCGGGATCACTGAAGCTTTCTTT.

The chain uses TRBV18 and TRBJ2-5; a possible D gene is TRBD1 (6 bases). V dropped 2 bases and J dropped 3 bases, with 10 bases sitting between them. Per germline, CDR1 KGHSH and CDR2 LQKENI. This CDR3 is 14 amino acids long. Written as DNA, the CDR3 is TGTGCCAGCTCACCAGGGACAAGCGAAGAGACCCAGTACTTC. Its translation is CASSPGTSEETQYF.

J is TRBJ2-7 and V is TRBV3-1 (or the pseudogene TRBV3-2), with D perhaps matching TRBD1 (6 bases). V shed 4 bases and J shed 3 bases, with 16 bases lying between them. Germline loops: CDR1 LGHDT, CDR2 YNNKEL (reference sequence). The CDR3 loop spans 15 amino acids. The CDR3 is CASSRKTGVHYEQYF. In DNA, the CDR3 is TGTGCCAGCAGCCGAAAGACAGGAGTACACTACGAGCAGTACTTC.

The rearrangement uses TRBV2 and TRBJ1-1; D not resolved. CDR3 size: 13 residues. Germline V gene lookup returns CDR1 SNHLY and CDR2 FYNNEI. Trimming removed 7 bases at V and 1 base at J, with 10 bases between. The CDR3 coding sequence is TGTGCCAGCATGTCCACACCGAACACTGAAGCTTTCTTT. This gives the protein CASMSTPNTEAFF.

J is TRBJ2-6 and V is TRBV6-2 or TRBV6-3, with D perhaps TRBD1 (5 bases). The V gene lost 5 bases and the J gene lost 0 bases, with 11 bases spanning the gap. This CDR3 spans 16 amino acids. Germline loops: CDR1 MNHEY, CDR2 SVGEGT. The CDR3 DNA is TGTGCCAGCAGTATAATTGGACACTCTGGGGCCAACGTCCTGACTTTC. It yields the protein CASSIIGHSGANVLTF.

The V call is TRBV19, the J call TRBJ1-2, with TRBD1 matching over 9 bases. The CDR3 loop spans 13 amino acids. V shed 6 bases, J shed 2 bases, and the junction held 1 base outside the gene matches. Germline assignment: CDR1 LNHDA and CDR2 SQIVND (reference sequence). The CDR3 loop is CASSGQGNYGYTF. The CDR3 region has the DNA TGTGCCAGTAGCGGACAGGGGAACTATGGCTACACCTTC.

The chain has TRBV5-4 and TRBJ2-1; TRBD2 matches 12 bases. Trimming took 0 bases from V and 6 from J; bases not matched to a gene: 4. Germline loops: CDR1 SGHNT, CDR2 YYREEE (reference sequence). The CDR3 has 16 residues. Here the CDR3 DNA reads TGTGCCAGCAGCTTGGCGCTAGCGGGGGGGCTCAATGAGCAGTTCTTC. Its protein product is CASSLALAGGLNEQFF. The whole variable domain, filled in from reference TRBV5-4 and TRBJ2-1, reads ETGVTQSPTHLIKTRGQQVTLRCSSQSGHNTVSWYQQALGQGPQFIFQYYREEENGRGNFPPRFSGLQFPNYSSELNVNALELDDSALYLCASSLALAGGLNEQFFGPGTRLTVL.

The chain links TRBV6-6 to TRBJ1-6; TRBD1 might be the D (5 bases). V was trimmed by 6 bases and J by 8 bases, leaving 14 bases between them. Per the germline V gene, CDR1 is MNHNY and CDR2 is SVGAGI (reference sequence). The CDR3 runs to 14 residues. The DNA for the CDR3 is TGTGCCAGCAGGCGGGGACCCCAAGATTCACCCCTCCACTTT. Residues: CASRRGPQDSPLHF.

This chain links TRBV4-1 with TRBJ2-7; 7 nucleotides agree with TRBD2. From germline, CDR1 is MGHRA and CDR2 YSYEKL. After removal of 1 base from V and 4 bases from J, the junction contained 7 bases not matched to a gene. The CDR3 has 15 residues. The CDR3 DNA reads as TGCGCCAGCAGCCAAGTTCAGCGGGGTCTATACGAGCAGTACTTC. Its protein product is CASSQVQRGLYEQYF.

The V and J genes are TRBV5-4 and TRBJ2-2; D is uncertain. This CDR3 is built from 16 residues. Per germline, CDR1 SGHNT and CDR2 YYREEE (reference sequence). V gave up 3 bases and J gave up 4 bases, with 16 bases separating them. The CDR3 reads CASSSRSHLFTGELFF. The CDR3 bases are TGTGCCAGCAGCTCACGGTCCCATCTATTCACCGGGGAGCTGTTTTTT.

The CDR3 nucleotides are TGTGCCAGCAGCTTAGATCAGGGGACAGGGACTCTCTCTGGAAACACCATATATTTT. This gives the protein CASSLDQGTGTLSGNTIYF. The V and J genes are TRBV11-2 and TRBJ1-3; TRBD1 agrees at 9 bases. The CDR3 is 19 residues long. Germline lookup yields CDR1 SGHAT and CDR2 FQNNGV. V was pared by 0 bases and J by 0 bases, with 9 bases of the junction left unmatched.

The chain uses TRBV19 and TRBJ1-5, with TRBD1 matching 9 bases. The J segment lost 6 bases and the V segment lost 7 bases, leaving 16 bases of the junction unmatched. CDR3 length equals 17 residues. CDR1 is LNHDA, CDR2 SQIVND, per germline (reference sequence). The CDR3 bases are TGTGCCAGTACCCTACGGGGGTTACAGGGGGCAAGTCAGCCCCAGCATTTT. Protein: CASTLRGLQGASQPQHF.

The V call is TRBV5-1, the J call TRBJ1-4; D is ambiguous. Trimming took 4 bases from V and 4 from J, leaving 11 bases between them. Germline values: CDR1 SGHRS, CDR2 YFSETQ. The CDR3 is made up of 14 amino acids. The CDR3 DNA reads TGCGCCAGCAGCGTGGCCGGAGATAATGAAAAACTGTTTTTT. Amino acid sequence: CASSVAGDNEKLFF.

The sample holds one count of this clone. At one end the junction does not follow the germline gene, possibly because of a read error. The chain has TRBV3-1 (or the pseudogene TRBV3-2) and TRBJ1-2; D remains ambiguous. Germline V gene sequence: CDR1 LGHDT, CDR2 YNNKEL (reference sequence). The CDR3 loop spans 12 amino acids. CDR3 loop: CASSPDGRSGAF. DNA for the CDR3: TGTGCCAGCAGCCCAGATGGGAGGTCCGGCGCCTTC.

The CDR3: CASSFPGGDRSSYEQYF. As DNA, the CDR3 is TGTGCCAGCAGCTTCCCCGGTGGGGACAGGAGCTCCTACGAGCAGTACTTC. V is TRBV7-2 and J is TRBJ2-7, with 8 bases that match TRBD1. The germline CDR1 and CDR2 sequences are SGHTA and FQGNSA. V was clipped by 3 bases and J by 0 bases; unmatched bases: 10. This CDR3 is built from 17 residues. Combining the CDR3 with reference TRBV7-2 and TRBJ2-7 gives the whole variable domain GAGVSQSPSNKVTEKGKDVELRCDPISGHTALYWYRQSLGQGLEFLIYFQGNSAPDKSGLPSDRFSAERTGGSVSTLTIQRTQQEDSAVYLCASSFPGGDRSSYEQYFGPGTRLTVT.

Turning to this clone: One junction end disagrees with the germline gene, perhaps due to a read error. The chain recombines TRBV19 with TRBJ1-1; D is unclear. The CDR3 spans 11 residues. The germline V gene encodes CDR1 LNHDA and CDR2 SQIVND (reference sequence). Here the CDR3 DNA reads TGTGCCAGTAGCCTTCAAGGAGGTCGGGCCTTT. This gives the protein CASSLQGGRAF.